Following are 21 T cell receptor beta chains from one sample sequenced in a study of pediatric ulcerative colitis. The repertoire was sequenced with immunoSEQ multiplex PCR; TCRdb's copy has only in-frame clones and lacks some. This table holds under 50,000 clones, 60% to 85% found once. One to two pinch biopsies were taken from the rectum during colonoscopy. Material: gut tissue. The origin of the receptors is a girl between 10 and 17 years old with moderate ulcerative colitis.

This clone was detected only a few times. The chain has TRBV6-5 and TRBJ1-1; D uncertain. The CDR3 totals 16 residues. The ends were cut back, 0 bases at V and 4 bases at J, with 15 bases in the middle. Germline V lookup: CDR1 MNHEY, CDR2 SVGAGI. Written as DNA, the CDR3 is TGTGCCAGCAGTTACTCGTTCGGGGTAGGGAGCACTGAAGCTTTCTTT. This gives the protein CASSYSFGVGSTEAFF.

This chain joins TRBV28 and TRBJ2-2, with a possible D match to TRBD1 (5 bases). Trimming stripped 3 bases from V and 6 bases from J, with 8 bases between. In germline, CDR1 is MDHEN, CDR2 SYDVKM. The length of the CDR3 is 13 residues. In nucleotides, the CDR3 is TGTGCCAGCAGTTTGGCAGGGTCCGGGGAGCTGTTTTTT. This gives the protein CASSLAGSGELFF. The whole variable domain, filled in from reference TRBV28 and TRBJ2-2, reads DVKVTQSSRYLVKRTGEKVFLECVQDMDHENMFWYRQDPGLGLRLIYFSYDVKMKEKGDIPEGYSVSREKKERFSLILESASTNQTSMYLCASSLAGSGELFFGEGSRLTVL.

The chain combines TRBV9 with TRBJ2-3; the D is unclear. This CDR3 has 14 residues. From germline, CDR1 is SGDLS and CDR2 YYNGEE. The germline V and J ends were trimmed by 1 base and 5 bases, with 11 bases remaining between them. The CDR3 is CASSVSSIGDTQYF. CDR3 coding DNA: TGTGCCAGCAGCGTAAGCAGCATAGGAGATACGCAGTATTTT.

A few counts support this clone. The chain is built from TRBV5-1 and TRBJ2-7; D unresolved. This CDR3 is 14 amino acids long. Germline V gene data show CDR1 as SGHRS and CDR2 as YFSETQ. The V end was cut by 0 bases, the J end by 2 bases, with 9 bases between. The CDR3 DNA follows: TGCGCCAGCAGCTTGGATATCAGTACCTACGAGCAGTACTTC. Encoded protein: CASSLDISTYEQYF.

V gene TRBV6-1 combines with J gene TRBJ2-5; TRBD2 agrees at 12 bases. With 2 bases clipped from V and 2 bases from J, the junction kept 0 bases outside the gene matches. Germline V gives CDR1 MNHNS, CDR2 SASEGT. CDR3 length: 15 amino acids. CDR3 amino acids: CASSELAGGQETQYF. The DNA of the CDR3 is TGTGCCAGCAGTGAACTAGCGGGGGGGCAAGAGACCCAGTACTTC.

This clone was seen a handful of times. The J gene is TRBJ1-2, the V gene TRBV19, with D possibly TRBD1 on 6 matching bases. CDR3 size: 11 residues. V dropped 6 bases and J dropped 5 bases, with 7 bases sitting between them. Germline CDR1 LNHDA, CDR2 SQIVND (reference sequence). The CDR3 protein is CASSRGYGYTF. CDR3 nucleotides: TGTGCCAGTAGCAGGGGTTATGGCTACACCTTC. Complete variable domain (other parts from reference TRBV19 and TRBJ1-2): DGGITQSPKYLFRKEGQNVTLSCEQNLNHDAMYWYRQDPGQGLRLIYYSQIVNDFQKGDIAEGYSVSREKKESFPLTVTSAQKNPTAFYLCASSRGYGYTFGSGTRLTVV.

This clone was seen a single time. The chain joins TRBV28 to TRBJ1-1; maybe TRBD1 (6 bases). This CDR3 spans 13 amino acids. CDR1 and CDR2 (germline): MDHEN, SYDVKM. Trimming shortened V by 7 bases and J by 6 bases, and 15 bases separated the two germline ends. CDR3 bases: TGTGCCAGCACCGGGGGGCATAGGGCTGAAGCTTTCTTT. Its translation is CASTGGHRAEAFF.

Turning to this clone: The identical CDR3 is also encoded by other nucleotide sequences in the sample. V gene TRBV6-5 combines with J gene TRBJ1-1; 8 nucleotides align to TRBD1. Trimming cost V 6 bases and J 5 bases; bases outside gene matches: 5. The germline V gene encodes CDR1 MNHEY and CDR2 SVGAGI. The CDR3 is made up of 13 amino acids. DNA for the CDR3: TGTGCCAGCAGCGGACAGGGAAGGACTGAAGCTTTCTTT. Its translation: CASSGQGRTEAFF.

The genes are TRBV2 and TRBJ2-7; TRBD2 matches 8 bases. Looked up from germline, CDR1 is SNHLY and CDR2 is FYNNEI. V lost 4 bases and J lost 1; bases outside the gene matches: 6. CDR3 length: 15 residues. The CDR3 DNA follows: TGTGCCAGCAGTGGTTCGGGACTAGAATCCTACGAGCAGTACTTC. This codes for CASSGSGLESYEQYF. The full variable domain, in which reference TRBV2 and TRBJ2-7 provide the parts outside the CDR3, is EPEVTQTPSHQVTQMGQEVILRCVPISNHLYFYWYRQILGQKVEFLVSFYNNEISEKSEIFDDQFSVERPDGSNFTLKIRSTKLEDSAMYFCASSGSGLESYEQYFGPGTRLTVT.

V gene TRBV29-1 combines with J gene TRBJ1-2, with TRBD1 matching over 10 bases. In germline, CDR1 is SQVTM, CDR2 ANQGSEA. With 4 bases clipped from V and 3 bases from J, the junction kept 5 bases outside the gene matches. There are 14 residues in the CDR3. The CDR3 is CSVADRGGHYGYTF. The CDR3 nucleotides read TGCAGCGTTGCGGACAGGGGGGGCCACTATGGCTACACCTTC.

This chain joins TRBV29-1 and TRBJ2-3; D is tentatively TRBD1 or TRBD2 (5 bases each). The germline V and J ends were trimmed by 8 bases and 1 base, with 16 bases remaining between them. This CDR3 region has 14 residues. The germline CDR1 and CDR2 sequences are SQVTM and ANQGSEA. In DNA, the CDR3 is TGCAGCCCCTCCCCGGGACCTCGCACAGATACGCAGTATTTT. This codes for CSPSPGPRTDTQYF.

This clone was counted a few times. The J gene is TRBJ2-2, the V gene TRBV11-3, with D uncertain. Germline CDR1 reads SGHNT; CDR2 reads YENEEA. Trimming removed 0 bases at V and 2 bases at J, with 13 bases between. The length of the CDR3 is 17 residues. Written as DNA, the CDR3 is TGTGCCAGCAGCTTAGAATGGCAGGCGCACAACACCGGGGAGCTGTTTTTT. Protein product: CASSLEWQAHNTGELFF.

The chain combines TRBV5-4 with TRBJ1-3; no firm D call. V lost 0 bases and J 4 bases, leaving 5 bases between the germline ends. From germline, CDR1 is SGHNT and CDR2 YYREEE (reference sequence). CDR3 length: 13 residues. The CDR3 is CASSLGGGNTIYF. CDR3 coding DNA: TGTGCCAGCAGCTTGGGCGGGGGAAACACCATATATTTT.

This clone was seen once. The DNA of the CDR3 is TGTGCCAGTACCTCGGGACAGGGGGTAAACACTGAAGCTTTCTTT. Its translation is CASTSGQGVNTEAFF. The genes are TRBV19 and TRBJ1-1, with TRBD1 matching over 11 bases. Unmatched junction bases numbered 6, after V lost 7 bases and J lost 2 bases. Germline V CDR1 and CDR2: LNHDA, SQIVND (reference sequence). This CDR3 region has 15 residues.

CDR3 amino acids: CASKPSNSGNTIYF. The CDR3 DNA follows: TGTGCCAGCAAACCTAGTAACTCTGGAAACACCATATATTTT. J is TRBJ1-3 and V is TRBV6-5, with D unresolved. The CDR3 totals 14 residues. Germline values: CDR1 MNHEY, CDR2 SVGAGI. V lost 7 bases and J lost 0, with 10 bases in between.

The rearrangement uses TRBV7-2 and TRBJ2-7; D is ambiguous. Germline V lookup: CDR1 SGHTA, CDR2 FQGNSA. The V gene lost 2 bases and the J gene lost 3 bases, with 8 bases spanning the gap. This CDR3 is 13 amino acids long. This chain's CDR3 is CASSLTANYEQYF. CDR3 sequence (DNA): TGTGCCAGCAGCTTAACAGCTAACTACGAGCAGTACTTC.

The chain joins TRBV5-5 to TRBJ1-1, with D possibly TRBD1 on 5 matching bases. Germline V lookup: CDR1 SGHKS, CDR2 YYEKEE (reference sequence). V lost 1 base to trimming and J lost 0 bases, with 7 bases between them. The CDR3 has 14 residues. DNA for the CDR3: TGTGCCAGCAGCTTGAACAGGATGAACACTGAAGCTTTCTTT. Translating gives CASSLNRMNTEAFF.

This clone was recorded a few times. The CDR3 is CASSLAVSYEQYF. CDR3 bases: TGTGCCAGCAGCTTGGCCGTCAGTTACGAGCAGTACTTC. The chain joins TRBV5-4 to TRBJ2-7; no reliable D call. V lost 0 bases and J 4 bases, leaving 8 bases between the germline ends. Per the germline V gene, CDR1 is SGHNT and CDR2 is YYREEE (reference sequence). This CDR3 has 13 residues.

This chain connects TRBV7-2 to TRBJ2-7; TRBD2 agrees at 8 bases. J gave up 2 bases and V 1 base, and 4 bases lay outside the gene matches. Germline V lookup: CDR1 SGHTA, CDR2 FQGNSA. The CDR3 runs 15 residues. The CDR3 region is CASSLGGSGAYEQYF. The CDR3, as DNA: TGTGCCAGCAGCTTAGGGGGTAGCGGGGCCTACGAGCAGTACTTC.

The rearrangement joins TRBV7-9 to TRBJ1-1; 7 bases map to TRBD1. Trimming at V came to 5 bases and at J to 2 bases, leaving 5 bases not matched to a gene. The CDR3 contains 14 residues. Germline V gives CDR1 SEHNR, CDR2 FQNEAQ (reference sequence). The CDR3 is CASSPDRHNTEAFF. CDR3 sequence (DNA): TGTGCCAGCAGCCCGGACAGGCATAACACTGAAGCTTTCTTT.

V gene TRBV7-9 combines with J gene TRBJ1-1, with D possibly matching TRBD1 (5 bases). The ends were cut back, 1 base at V and 9 bases at J, with 9 bases in the middle. From germline, CDR1 is SEHNR and CDR2 FQNEAQ (reference sequence). The CDR3 runs 12 residues. CDR3 in amino acids: CASSLGTLQAFF. The CDR3 nucleotides read TGTGCCAGCAGCTTAGGGACATTGCAAGCTTTCTTT.